One sample yielded the 20 T cell receptor beta chains listed below, sequenced in a study of T cells in Graves' hyperthyroidism and ophthalmopathy. RNA transcripts yielded amplified TCR beta CDR3 regions. The TCR CDR3 was amplified in a first-round RT-PCR using the HTBI primer set. Via MiXCR, TCRdb re-called the multiplex PCR reads, giving one row per CDR3 protein. The sample lists a few hundred thousand distinct CDR3 sequences, 20% to 30% seen once, with over 70% in the top ten. The sample was blood. These receptors were obtained from a man aged 45-65 years with Graves' hyperthyroidism.

This clonotype was picked up a small number of times. The J gene is TRBJ1-1, the V gene TRBV29-1, with 9 bases matching TRBD1. The germline V gene has CDR1 SQVTM and CDR2 ANQGSEA. V shed 5 bases, J shed 3 bases, and the junction held 4 bases outside the gene matches. CDR3 length equals 13 residues. In nucleotides, the CDR3 is TGCAGCGTTAACAGGGGGCTCTACACTGAAGCTTTCTTT. It is translated as CSVNRGLYTEAFF.

This clonotype was counted many times. This chain connects TRBV7-3 to TRBJ2-5, with a possible D match to TRBD2 (6 bases). CDR1 and CDR2 (germline): SGHTA, FQGTGA. The CDR3 covers 14 residues. With 5 bases removed from V and 4 bases from J, the gap between germline ends came to 14 bases. This CDR3 is CASSPGNGGETQYF. The CDR3 bases are TGTGCCAGCAGCCCCGGCAACGGGGGAGAGACCCAGTACTTC. Combining the CDR3 with reference TRBV7-3 and TRBJ2-5 gives the whole variable domain GAGVSQTPSNKVTEKGKYVELRCDPISGHTALYWYRQSLGQGPEFLIYFQGTGAADDSGLPNDRFFAVRPEGSVSTLKIQRTERGDSAVYLCASSPGNGGETQYFGPGTRLLVL.

The chain employs TRBV9 and TRBJ2-7, with a possible D match to TRBD2 (6 bases). The CDR3 loop spans 14 amino acids. Germline CDR1 reads SGDLS; CDR2 reads YYNGEE. Trimming took off 3 bases at V and 0 bases at J, with 10 bases between the two ends. The DNA of the CDR3 is TGTGCCAGCAGCGCCCTCGGGAGCTCCTACGAGCAGTACTTC. Its protein is CASSALGSSYEQYF.

This clonotype was observed a handful of times. This chain uses TRBV19 with TRBJ1-1; D uncertain. The V end was cut by 3 bases, the J end by 4 bases, with 9 bases between. The CDR3 length is 13 residues. Germline assignment: CDR1 LNHDA and CDR2 SQIVND (reference sequence). The CDR3 DNA reads as TGTGCCAGTAGTATGAGTCGCGGCACTGAAGCTTTCTTT. This encodes CASSMSRGTEAFF.

This clonotype was seen a single time. This chain joins TRBV3-1 and TRBJ1-2, with D unresolved. The CDR3 consists of 13 residues. V shed 0 bases and J shed 6 bases, with 8 bases lying between them. Germline loops: CDR1 LGHDT, CDR2 YNNKEL (reference sequence). CDR3 amino acids: CASSQEGRNGYTF. The CDR3 region has the DNA TGTGCCAGCAGCCAAGAAGGTCGGAATGGCTACACCTTC.

This clonotype was detected many times. V and J are TRBV7-6 and TRBJ2-5; 8 nucleotides align to TRBD2. CDR3 size: 18 residues. Germline V lookup: CDR1 SGHVS, CDR2 FNYEAQ. After removal of 1 base from V and 1 base from J, the junction contained 11 bases not matched to a gene. CDR3 coding DNA: TGTGCCAGCAGCTTAGATACGGGAGGGCCTGGATTCCAAGAGACCCAGTACTTC. It yields the protein CASSLDTGGPGFQETQYF.

This clonotype turned up a few times. V usage is TRBV5-1 and J usage is TRBJ1-1; 7 bases align to TRBD1. V lost 4 bases, J lost 10 bases, and 7 bases stayed unmatched. CDR1 and CDR2 (germline): SGHRS, YFSETQ. The CDR3 runs 12 residues. The chain's CDR3 is CASSSLSGGAFF. DNA of the CDR3: TGCGCCAGCAGCAGTTTATCAGGGGGAGCTTTCTTT.

In the case of this clonotype: One end of the junction varies from germline; a read error may be responsible. The J gene is TRBJ2-7, the V gene TRBV6-1, with 16 bases lining up with TRBD2. Germline CDR1 MNHNS, CDR2 SASEGT. CDR3 length: 17 residues. Written as DNA, the CDR3 is TGTGCCAGCCGTGATATAGGGACTAGCGGGAGGGCCGCCGAGCAGTACTTC. It translates to CASRDIGTSGRAAEQYF.

The table lists this clonotype with a few counts. This chain joins TRBV11-2 and TRBJ2-1; TRBD2 aligns across 13 bases. The CDR3 has 15 residues. The germline V gene encodes CDR1 SGHAT and CDR2 FQNNGV. V lost 0 bases and J lost 8; bases outside the gene matches: 1. The CDR3 is CASSLELAGGHEQFF. The DNA for the CDR3 is TGTGCCAGCAGCTTAGAACTAGCGGGAGGGCATGAGCAGTTCTTC.

Many counts were recorded for this clonotype. V and J are TRBV2 and TRBJ2-7; weak D call: TRBD2 (7 bases). V was clipped by 8 bases and J by 3 bases, with 17 bases between them. The CDR3 sequence is 14 residues long. Germline assignment: CDR1 SNHLY and CDR2 FYNNEI. The CDR3 here is CASGEGRQVYEQYF. As DNA, the CDR3 is TGTGCCAGCGGGGAGGGCCGACAGGTCTACGAGCAGTACTTC.

This chain connects TRBV2 to TRBJ1-2; the D gene is possibly TRBD1 (6 bases). CDR1 and CDR2 from the germline V gene are SNHLY and FYNNEI. With 1 base removed from V and 7 bases from J, the gap between germline ends came to 10 bases. The CDR3 is 13 residues long. The CDR3 loop is CASSEDRVGGYTF. In DNA form, the CDR3 reads TGTGCCAGCAGTGAAGACAGGGTGGGTGGCTACACCTTC.

The chain uses TRBV7-3 and TRBJ2-2; D unclear. This CDR3 contains 12 residues. Germline assignment: CDR1 SGHTA and CDR2 FQGTGA. V gave up 3 bases and J gave up 8 bases, with 7 bases separating them. CDR3 loop: CASSFESGELFF. CDR3 DNA: TGTGCCAGCAGCTTTGAGTCTGGGGAGCTGTTTTTT.

This rearrangement joins TRBV2 to TRBJ1-6; possible D gene TRBD1, 6 bases. Germline-derived CDR1 and CDR2 are SNHLY and FYNNEI. The CDR3 covers 12 residues. The germline V and J ends were trimmed by 7 bases and 9 bases, with 10 bases remaining between them. The CDR3 sequence: CASKGVVSPLHF. CDR3 in DNA: TGTGCCAGCAAGGGGGTTGTTTCACCCCTCCACTTT. Looking up the rest from reference TRBV2 and TRBJ1-6 gives the full variable domain: EPEVTQTPSHQVTQMGQEVILRCVPISNHLYFYWYRQILGQKVEFLVSFYNNEISEKSEIFDDQFSVERPDGSNFTLKIRSTKLEDSAMYFCASKGVVSPLHFGNGTRLTVT.

The chain carries TRBV5-4 and TRBJ2-7; TRBD1 matches 10 bases. CDR3 size: 16 residues. Germline assignment: CDR1 SGHNT and CDR2 YYREEE (reference sequence). The ends lost 6 bases at V and 2 bases at J; junction bases unmatched: 11. The CDR3 bases are TGTGCCAGCAACCAAGGAGGAGGACAGGGGGCCTACGAGCAGTACTTC. Its translation: CASNQGGGQGAYEQYF.

The chain recombines TRBV29-1 with TRBJ1-4; no clear D. With 5 bases removed from V and 3 bases from J, the gap between germline ends came to 7 bases. Germline V CDR1 and CDR2: SQVTM, ANQGSEA. The CDR3 length is 12 residues. CDR3 loop: CSVNGPNEKLFF. In DNA form, the CDR3 reads TGCAGCGTTAACGGTCCTAATGAAAAACTGTTTTTT.

This clonotype came up a few times. The chain couples TRBV10-2 to TRBJ2-4; a weak D match, TRBD2 (6 bases). V gave up 4 bases and J gave up 1 base, with 8 bases separating them. The CDR3 extends over 14 amino acids. Germline values: CDR1 WSHSY, CDR2 SAAADI. The CDR3 here is CASSVLAAKNIQYF. The CDR3 region has the DNA TGCGCCAGCAGTGTCCTAGCGGCCAAAAACATTCAGTACTTC.

This clonotype was seen ten or more times. The chain has TRBV2 and TRBJ2-3, with a tentative D call TRBD1 (5 bases). With 7 bases removed from V and 1 base from J, the gap between germline ends came to 12 bases. The CDR3 is made up of 14 amino acids. Per the germline V gene, CDR1 is SNHLY and CDR2 is FYNNEI. DNA for the CDR3: TGTGCCAGCAAGAAAGGGGTAGGCACAGATACGCAGTATTTT. Protein product: CASKKGVGTDTQYF. Looking up the rest from reference TRBV2 and TRBJ2-3 gives the full variable domain: EPEVTQTPSHQVTQMGQEVILRCVPISNHLYFYWYRQILGQKVEFLVSFYNNEISEKSEIFDDQFSVERPDGSNFTLKIRSTKLEDSAMYFCASKKGVGTDTQYFGPGTRLTVL.

The chain couples TRBV18 to TRBJ2-7; TRBD1 agrees at 9 bases. This CDR3 is built from 16 residues. Germline V gene sequence: CDR1 KGHSH, CDR2 LQKENI. Unmatched junction bases numbered 6, after V lost 3 bases and J lost 0 bases. The DNA for the CDR3 is TGTGCCAGCTCACCGCAGGGACAGGGCGTCTCCTACGAGCAGTACTTC. It is translated as CASSPQGQGVSYEQYF.

This clonotype was seen a handful of times. The CDR3 loop reads CASSTEFTNTGELFF. For the CDR3, the DNA is TGTGCCAGTTCGACAGAATTTACGAACACCGGGGAGCTGTTTTTT. This chain connects TRBV9 to TRBJ2-2; D perhaps matches TRBD1 (5 bases). V shed 8 bases and J shed 0 bases, with 14 bases lying between them. The CDR3 loop spans 15 amino acids. Per germline, CDR1 SGDLS and CDR2 YYNGEE.

The chain combines TRBV7-9 with TRBJ2-7; D may match TRBD1 or TRBD2 (5 bases each). Trimming shortened V by 3 bases and J by 6 bases, and 15 bases separated the two germline ends. This CDR3 is 14 amino acids long. Per the germline V gene, CDR1 is SEHNR and CDR2 is FQNEAQ (reference sequence). CDR3 sequence (DNA): TGTGCCAGCAGCTTCCATGGCAGAGGGGTCGAGCAGTACTTC. It specifies CASSFHGRGVEQYF.